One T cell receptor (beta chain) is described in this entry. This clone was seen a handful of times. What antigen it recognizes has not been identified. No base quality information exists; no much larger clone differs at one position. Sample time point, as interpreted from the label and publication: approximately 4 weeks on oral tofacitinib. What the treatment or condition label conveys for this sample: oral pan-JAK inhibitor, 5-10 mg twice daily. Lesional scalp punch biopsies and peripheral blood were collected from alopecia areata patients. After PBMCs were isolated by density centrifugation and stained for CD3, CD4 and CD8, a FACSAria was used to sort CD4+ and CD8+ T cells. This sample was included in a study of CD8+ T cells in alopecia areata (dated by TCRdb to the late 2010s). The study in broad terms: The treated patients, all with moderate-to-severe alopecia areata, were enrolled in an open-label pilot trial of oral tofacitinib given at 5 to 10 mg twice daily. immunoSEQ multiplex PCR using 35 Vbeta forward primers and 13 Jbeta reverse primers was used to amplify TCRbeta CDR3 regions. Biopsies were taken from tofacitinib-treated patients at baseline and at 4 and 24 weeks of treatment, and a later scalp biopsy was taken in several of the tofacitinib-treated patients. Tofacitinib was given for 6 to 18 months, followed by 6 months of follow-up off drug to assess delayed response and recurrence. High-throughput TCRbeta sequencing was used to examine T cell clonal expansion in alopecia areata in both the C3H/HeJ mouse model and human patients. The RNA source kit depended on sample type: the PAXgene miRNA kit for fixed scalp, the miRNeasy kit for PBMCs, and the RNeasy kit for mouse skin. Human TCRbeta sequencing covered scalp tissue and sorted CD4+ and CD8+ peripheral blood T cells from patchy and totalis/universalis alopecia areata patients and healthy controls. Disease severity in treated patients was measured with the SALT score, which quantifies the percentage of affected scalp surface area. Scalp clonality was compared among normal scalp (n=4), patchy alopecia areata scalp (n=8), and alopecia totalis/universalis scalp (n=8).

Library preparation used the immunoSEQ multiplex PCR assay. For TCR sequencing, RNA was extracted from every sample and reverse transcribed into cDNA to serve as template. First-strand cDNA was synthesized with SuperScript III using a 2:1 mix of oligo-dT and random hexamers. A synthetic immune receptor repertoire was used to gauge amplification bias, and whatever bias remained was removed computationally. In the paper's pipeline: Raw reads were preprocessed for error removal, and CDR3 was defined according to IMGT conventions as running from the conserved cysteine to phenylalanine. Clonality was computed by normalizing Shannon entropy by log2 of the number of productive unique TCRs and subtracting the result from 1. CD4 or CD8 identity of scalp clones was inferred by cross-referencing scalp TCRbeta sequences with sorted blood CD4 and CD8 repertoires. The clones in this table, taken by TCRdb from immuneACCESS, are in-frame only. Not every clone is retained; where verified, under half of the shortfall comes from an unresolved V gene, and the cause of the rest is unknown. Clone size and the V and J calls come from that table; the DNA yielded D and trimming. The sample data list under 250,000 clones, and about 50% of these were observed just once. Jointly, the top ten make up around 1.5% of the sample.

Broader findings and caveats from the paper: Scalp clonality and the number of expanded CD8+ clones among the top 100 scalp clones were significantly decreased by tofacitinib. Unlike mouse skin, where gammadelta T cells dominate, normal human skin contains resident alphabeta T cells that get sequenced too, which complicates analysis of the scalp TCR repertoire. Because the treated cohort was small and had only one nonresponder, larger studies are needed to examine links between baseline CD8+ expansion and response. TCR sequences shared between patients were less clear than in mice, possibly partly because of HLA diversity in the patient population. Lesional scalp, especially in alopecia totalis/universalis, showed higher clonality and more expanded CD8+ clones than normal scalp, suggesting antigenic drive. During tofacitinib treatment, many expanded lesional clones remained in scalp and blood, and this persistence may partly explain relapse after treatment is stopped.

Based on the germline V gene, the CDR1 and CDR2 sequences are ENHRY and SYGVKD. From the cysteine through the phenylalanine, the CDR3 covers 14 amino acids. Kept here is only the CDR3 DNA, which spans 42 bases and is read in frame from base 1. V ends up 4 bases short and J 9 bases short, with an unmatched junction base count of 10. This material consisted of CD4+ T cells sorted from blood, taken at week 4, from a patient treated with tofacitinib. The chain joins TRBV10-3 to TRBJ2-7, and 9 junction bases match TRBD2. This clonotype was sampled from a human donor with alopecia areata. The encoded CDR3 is CAISGTSEGTVQYF. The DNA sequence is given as TGTGCCATCAGTGGGACTAGCGAGGGGACAGTGCAGTACTTC.